This passage covers 7 T cell receptor beta chains from one sample sequenced in a study of cytomegalovirus exposure and HLA in healthy donors. This PCR relied on a set of 60 Vbeta primers and 13 Jbeta primers. TCRdb's copy holds only in-frame clones and misses some; the assay was immunoSEQ multiplex PCR. The sample lists some 130,000 clones, about 80% occurring once. Sequencing used PBMCs. The source of these receptors is a man aged 25 to 40 in good health and CMV-seronegative.

The chain recombines TRBV7-2 with TRBJ1-4; TRBD1 might be the D (5 bases). Germline CDR1 and CDR2: SGHTA and FQGNSA. The CDR3 is 15 amino acids. V lost 1 base, J lost 7 bases, and 13 bases lay in between. CDR3 nucleotides: TGTGCCAGCAGCTTAGGAAGGCAGGGAAGTGAAAAACTGTTTTTT. Amino acid sequence: CASSLGRQGSEKLFF.

The chain recombines TRBV6-5 with TRBJ1-2, with 9 nucleotides matching TRBD1. The CDR3 is made up of 12 amino acids. Germline values: CDR1 MNHEY, CDR2 SVGAGI. The V and J ends lost 7 bases and 8 bases, in that order; junction bases with no gene match: 5. The DNA of the CDR3 is TGTGCCAGCACCCGACAGGGGGGAGGCTACACCTTC. Translation: CASTRQGGGYTF.

This chain joins TRBV18 and TRBJ2-1; 8 bases map to TRBD1. The V gene's germline CDR1 is KGHSH and CDR2 LQKENI. This CDR3 is 15 amino acids long. The junction had 9 bases not matched to a gene; V was cut back by 3 bases and J by 8 bases. CDR3 residues: CASSPRGPRGYEQFF. The CDR3 DNA sequence: TGTGCCAGCTCACCCAGGGGGCCCCGGGGCTATGAGCAGTTCTTC. The full variable domain, with the rest looked up from reference TRBV18 and TRBJ2-1, is NAGVMQNPRHLVRRRGQEARLRCSPMKGHSHVYWYRQLPEEGLKFMVYLQKENIIDESGMPKERFSAEFPKEGPSILRIQQVVRGDSAAYFCASSPRGPRGYEQFFGPGTRLTVL.

This clone was detected once. This rearrangement joins TRBV28 to TRBJ1-5, with TRBD1 matching 7 bases. The CDR3 covers 14 residues. The germline gives CDR1 MDHEN, CDR2 SYDVKM. J was trimmed by 6 bases and V by 8 bases; bases with no gene match: 10. The CDR3 DNA reads as TGTGCCAGCGGAATCCAAGGGGGCGGTCAGCCCCAGCATTTT. Translated: CASGIQGGGQPQHF.

Only one count was recorded for this clone. The chain uses TRBV4-1 and TRBJ2-7; 8 bases agree with TRBD1. Looked up from germline, CDR1 is MGHRA and CDR2 is YSYEKL. With V trimmed by 4 bases and J by 2 bases, 4 bases remained unmatched. This CDR3 region has 14 residues. CDR3 DNA: TGCGCCAGCAGCCCGAGGACAGGGACCTACGAGCAGTACTTC. This sequence encodes CASSPRTGTYEQYF.

This chain links TRBV6-6 with TRBJ2-5, with D possibly TRBD1 on 6 matching bases. CDR3 length equals 15 residues. The germline V gene has CDR1 MNHNY and CDR2 SVGAGI (reference sequence). V gave up 5 bases and J gave up 5 bases, with 18 bases separating them. CDR3 sequence reads: CASSPPDSTPETQYF. The CDR3 region has the DNA TGTGCCAGCAGTCCCCCGGACAGTACCCCGGAGACCCAGTACTTC.

This chain uses TRBV19 with TRBJ1-5, with 8 bases matching TRBD1. Germline CDR1 is LNHDA and CDR2 is SQIVND (reference sequence). The ends lost 4 bases at V and 1 base at J; junction bases unmatched: 6. This CDR3 comprises 16 residues. This CDR3 reads CASSRTGGRSNQPQHF. In nucleotides, the CDR3 is TGTGCCAGTAGTAGAACAGGGGGTAGAAGCAATCAGCCCCAGCATTTT.